The clone carrying this T cell receptor beta chain was seen repeatedly, ten times or more. Its antigen is undetermined. TCRdb independently ran MiXCR on the reads; one entry per CDR3 protein. Among hundreds of thousands of distinct CDR3 sequences listed, over 9% were seen once. This CDR3 is 13 amino acids long. Trimming took off 6 bases at V and 2 bases at J, with 11 bases between the two ends. Germline CDR1 MDHEN, CDR2 SYDVKM. The data stem from a study of T cell repertoires in cytomegalovirus infection. Study-level background: CMV infection plus the matching HLA type was flagged by public TCR beta signatures.

Study results and limitations: Clonotypes of TCR beta that were HLA-C-restricted and CMV-specific dominated the ex vivo response. CMV carriers having the relevant HLA were flagged by cumulative public TCR beta family frequency.

J is TRBJ2-7 and V is TRBV28; D is possibly TRBD2 (5 bases). This TCR derives from a human donor in good health (CMV status not recorded). Some clones in this sample may be carry-over from other donors' samples. The sample taken for sequencing was PBMCs. CDR3 amino acids: CASSISGTYEQYF. The DNA of the CDR3 is TGTGCCAGCAGCATTTCCGGGACCTACGAGCAGTACTTC.